The entry below gives a single T cell receptor beta chain sequence along with its context. The antigen remains unidentified. Germline-derived CDR1 and CDR2 are KGHDR and SFDVKD. This CDR3 comprises 16 residues. V was shortened by 1 base and J by 6 bases, with 15 bases between the two germline ends. This specimen belongs to a study of post-analysis software for immune sequencing data. The study's findings and limits: Higher frequency in patients than in controls was seen for roughly five TRBV segments, with TRBV5-6, TRBV5-1 and TRBV20-1 among them.

Sequencing libraries made from TCR beta cDNA carried unique molecular identifiers. TCRdb re-called the PCR reads with MiXCR, one entry per CDR3 protein. The sample includes hundreds of thousands of distinct CDR3 sequences, roughly three fifths of them seen just once. Sequencing was done on a sample of blood. The chain recombines TRBV24-1 with TRBJ2-1, with D possibly TRBD1 on 7 matching bases. The origin of this receptor is a girl under 10 years old with multiple sclerosis. The CDR3 sequence: CATSDLGSGGRNEQFF. CDR3 in DNA: TGTGCCACCAGTGATTTAGGGTCAGGGGGGCGCAATGAGCAGTTCTTC.